The 3 T cell receptor beta chains listed next were all sequenced from one sample in a study of Tregs in tolerant kidney transplant recipients. TCRdb's copy holds only in-frame clones and misses some; the assay was immunoSEQ multiplex PCR. The table lists about 50,000 clones, roughly 89% of them singletons. Recipients received nonmyeloablative bone marrow transplants from related graft donors, with transient mixed chimerism. Sequenced here: CD8+ T cells from blood (PBMCs), sampled 12 months after the transplant. The source is a human patient who received a combined kidney and bone marrow transplant. Some T cells may arise from the graft donor.

In nucleotides, the CDR3 is TGTGCCAGCAGCGTTCTCGGACAGGGGGGTCGGGAGACCCAGTACTTC. This encodes CASSVLGQGGRETQYF. The chain uses TRBV28 and TRBJ2-5; 10 bases agree with TRBD1. This CDR3 has 16 amino acids. After removal of 6 bases from V and 5 bases from J, the junction contained 12 bases not matched to a gene. Germline CDR1 reads MDHEN; CDR2 reads SYDVKM.

The chain couples TRBV13 to TRBJ2-5; D ambiguous. CDR1 is PRHDT, CDR2 FYEKMQ, per germline (reference sequence). CDR3 size: 13 residues. Trimming removed 3 bases from V and 3 bases from J, with 8 bases in between. CDR3 amino acids: CASSLRSEETQYF. CDR3 DNA: TGTGCCAGCAGCTTGAGGTCAGAAGAGACCCAGTACTTC.

J is TRBJ2-5 and V is TRBV5-6; weak D call: TRBD2 (6 bases). Germline lookup yields CDR1 SGHDT and CDR2 YYEEEE. Trimming cost V 1 base and J 11 bases, with 18 bases left between them. The CDR3 runs to 14 residues. The CDR3 spells CASSLWPGNREQYF. The CDR3 DNA reads as TGTGCCAGCAGCTTGTGGCCAGGCAATCGGGAGCAGTACTTC.